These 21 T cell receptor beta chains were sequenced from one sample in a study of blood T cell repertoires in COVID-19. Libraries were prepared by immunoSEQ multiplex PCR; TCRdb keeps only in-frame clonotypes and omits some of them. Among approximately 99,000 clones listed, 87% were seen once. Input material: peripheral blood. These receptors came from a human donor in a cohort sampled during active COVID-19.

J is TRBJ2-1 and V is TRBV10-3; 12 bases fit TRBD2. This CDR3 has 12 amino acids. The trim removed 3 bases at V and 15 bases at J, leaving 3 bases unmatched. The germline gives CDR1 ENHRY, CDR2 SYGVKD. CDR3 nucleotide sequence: TGTGCCATCAGTGACGGACTAGCGGGAACGTTCTTC. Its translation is CAISDGLAGTFF.

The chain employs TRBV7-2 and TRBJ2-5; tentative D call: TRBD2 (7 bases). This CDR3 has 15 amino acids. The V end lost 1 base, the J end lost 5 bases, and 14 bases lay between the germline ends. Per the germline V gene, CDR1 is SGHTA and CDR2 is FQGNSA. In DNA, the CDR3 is TGTGCCAGCAGCTTAGTATACGGGGGGCAGGAGACCCAGTACTTC. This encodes CASSLVYGGQETQYF.

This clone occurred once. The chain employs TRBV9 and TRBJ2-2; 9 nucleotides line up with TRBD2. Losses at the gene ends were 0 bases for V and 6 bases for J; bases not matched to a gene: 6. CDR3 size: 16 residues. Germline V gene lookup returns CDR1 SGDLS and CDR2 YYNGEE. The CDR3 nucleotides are TGTGCCAGCAGCGTAGAGGGCGGGAGGGCCCCCGGGGAGCTGTTTTTT. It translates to CASSVEGGRAPGELFF.

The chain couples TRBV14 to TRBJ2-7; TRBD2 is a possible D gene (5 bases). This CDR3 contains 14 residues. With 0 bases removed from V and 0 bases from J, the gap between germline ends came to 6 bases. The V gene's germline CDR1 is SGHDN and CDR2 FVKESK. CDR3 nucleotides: TGTGCCAGCAGCCAAGAGAGGGACTCCTACGAGCAGTACTTC. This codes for CASSQERDSYEQYF.

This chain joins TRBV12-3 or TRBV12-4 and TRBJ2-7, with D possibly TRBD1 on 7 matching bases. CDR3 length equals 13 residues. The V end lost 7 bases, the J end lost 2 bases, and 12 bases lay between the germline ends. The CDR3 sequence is CASTQGGTYEQYF. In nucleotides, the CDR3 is TGTGCCAGCACCCAGGGGGGTACCTACGAGCAGTACTTC.

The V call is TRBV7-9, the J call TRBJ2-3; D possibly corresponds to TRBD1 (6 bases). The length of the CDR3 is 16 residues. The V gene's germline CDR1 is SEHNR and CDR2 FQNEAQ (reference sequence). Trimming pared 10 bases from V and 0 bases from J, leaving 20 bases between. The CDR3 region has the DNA TGTGCCACTCCAGGACAGACGAAAACTAGCACAGATACGCAGTATTTT. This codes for CATPGQTKTSTDTQYF.

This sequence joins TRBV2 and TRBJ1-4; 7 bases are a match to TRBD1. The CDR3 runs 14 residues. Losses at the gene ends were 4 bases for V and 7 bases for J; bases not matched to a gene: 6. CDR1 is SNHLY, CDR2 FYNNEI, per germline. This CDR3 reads CASSAQGVREKLFF. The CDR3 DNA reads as TGTGCCAGCAGTGCCCAGGGGGTCCGTGAAAAACTGTTTTTT.

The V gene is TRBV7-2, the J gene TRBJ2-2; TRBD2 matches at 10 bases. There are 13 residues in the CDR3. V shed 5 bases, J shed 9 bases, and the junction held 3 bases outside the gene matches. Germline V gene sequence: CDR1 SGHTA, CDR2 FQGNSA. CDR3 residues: CASSASGSRELFF. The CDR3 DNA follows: TGTGCCAGCAGCGCTAGCGGGAGCAGGGAGCTGTTTTTT.

The CDR3 sequence is CAGGGSSSGNTIYF. The CDR3 DNA reads as TGTGCCGGGGGGGGGTCAAGCTCTGGAAACACCATATATTTT. The chain couples TRBV28 to TRBJ1-3; perhaps TRBD1 as D (5 bases). This CDR3 is built from 14 residues. From germline, CDR1 is MDHEN and CDR2 SYDVKM. With 11 bases removed from V and 0 bases from J, the gap between germline ends came to 14 bases.

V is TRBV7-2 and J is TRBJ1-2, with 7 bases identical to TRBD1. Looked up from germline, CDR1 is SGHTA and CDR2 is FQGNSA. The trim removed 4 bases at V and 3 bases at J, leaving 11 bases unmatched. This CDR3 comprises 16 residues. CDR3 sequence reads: CASSSTPRTGHYGYTF. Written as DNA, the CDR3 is TGTGCCAGCAGCTCCACTCCCCGGACAGGACACTATGGCTACACCTTC.

The DNA of the CDR3 is TGTGCCACCGGCGGCGGGAGGACCAACGAGCAGTACTTC. Residues: CATGGGRTNEQYF. The chain couples TRBV6-5 to TRBJ2-7; 8 bases match TRBD2. The CDR3 sequence is 13 residues long. CDR1 and CDR2 from the germline V gene are MNHEY and SVGAGI. Trimming at V came to 10 bases and at J to 5 bases, leaving 10 bases not matched to a gene.

The CDR3 region has the DNA TGTGCCAGCAGTTCCCCACTAGCGTTCGAGCAGTACTTC. Translation gives CASSSPLAFEQYF. The chain couples TRBV6-5 to TRBJ2-7; 7 bases agree with TRBD2. The CDR3 length is 13 residues. V lost 4 bases and J lost 6; bases outside the gene matches: 6. The germline gives CDR1 MNHEY, CDR2 SVGAGI.

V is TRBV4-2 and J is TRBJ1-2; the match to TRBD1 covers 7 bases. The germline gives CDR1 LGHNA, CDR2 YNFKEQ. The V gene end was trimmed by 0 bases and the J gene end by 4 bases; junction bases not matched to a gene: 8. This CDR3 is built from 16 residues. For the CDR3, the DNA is TGTGCCAGCAGCCAAGATGAGAAGGGGGCGAGCTATGGCTACACCTTC. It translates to CASSQDEKGASYGYTF.

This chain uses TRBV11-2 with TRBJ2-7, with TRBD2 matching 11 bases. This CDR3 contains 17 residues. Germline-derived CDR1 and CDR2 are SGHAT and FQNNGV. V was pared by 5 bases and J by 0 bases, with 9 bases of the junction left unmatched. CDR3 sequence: CASSATGLAAHSYEQYF. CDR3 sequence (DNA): TGTGCCAGCAGCGCAACGGGACTAGCGGCCCACTCCTACGAGCAGTACTTC.

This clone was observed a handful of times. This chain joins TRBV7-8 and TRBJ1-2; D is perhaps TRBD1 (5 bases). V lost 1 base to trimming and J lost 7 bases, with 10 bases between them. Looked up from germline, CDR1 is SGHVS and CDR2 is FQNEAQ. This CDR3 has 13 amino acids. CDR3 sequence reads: CASSLGGVGGYTF. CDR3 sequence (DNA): TGTGCCAGCAGCTTAGGGGGCGTAGGTGGCTACACCTTC.

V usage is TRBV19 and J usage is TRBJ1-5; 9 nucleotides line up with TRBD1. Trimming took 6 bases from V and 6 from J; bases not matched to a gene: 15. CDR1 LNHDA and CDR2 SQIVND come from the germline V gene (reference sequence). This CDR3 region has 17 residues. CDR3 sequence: CASRPIHEQGASQPQHF. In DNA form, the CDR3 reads TGTGCCAGTAGGCCAATCCACGAACAGGGGGCATCTCAGCCCCAGCATTTT. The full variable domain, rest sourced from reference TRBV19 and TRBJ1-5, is DGGITQSPKYLFRKEGQNVTLSCEQNLNHDAMYWYRQDPGQGLRLIYYSQIVNDFQKGDIAEGYSVSREKKESFPLTVTSAQKNPTAFYLCASRPIHEQGASQPQHFGDGTRLSIL.

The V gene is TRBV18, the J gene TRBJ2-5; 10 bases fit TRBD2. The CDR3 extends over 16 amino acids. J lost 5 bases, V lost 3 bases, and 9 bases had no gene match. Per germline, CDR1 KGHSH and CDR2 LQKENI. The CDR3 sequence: CASSPSGREGWETQYF. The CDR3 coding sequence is TGTGCCAGCTCACCGAGCGGGAGGGAAGGATGGGAGACCCAGTACTTC.

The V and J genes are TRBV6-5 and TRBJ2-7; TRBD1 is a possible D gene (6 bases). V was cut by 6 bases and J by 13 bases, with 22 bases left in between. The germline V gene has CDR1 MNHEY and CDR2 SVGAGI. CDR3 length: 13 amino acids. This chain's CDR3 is CASSPGQSNSPYF. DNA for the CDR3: TGTGCCAGCAGCCCCGGACAGTCAAATTCCCCCTACTTC.

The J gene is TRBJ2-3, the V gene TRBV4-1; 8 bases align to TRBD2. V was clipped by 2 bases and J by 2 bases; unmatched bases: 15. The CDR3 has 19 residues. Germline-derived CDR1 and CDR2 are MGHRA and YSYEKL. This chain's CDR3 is CASSQIELGLEASTDTQYF. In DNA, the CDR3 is TGCGCCAGCAGCCAAATAGAACTGGGACTAGAGGCCTCCACAGATACGCAGTATTTT.

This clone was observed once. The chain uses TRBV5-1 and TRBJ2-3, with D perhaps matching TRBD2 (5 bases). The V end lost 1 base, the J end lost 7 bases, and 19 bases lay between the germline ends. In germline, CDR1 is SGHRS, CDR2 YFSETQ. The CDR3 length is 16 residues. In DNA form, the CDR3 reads TGCGCCAGCAGCTTGTCGACTATCGAGGGTTCCAATACGCAGTATTTT. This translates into CASSLSTIEGSNTQYF.

CDR3 nucleotides: TGTGCCAGCAGCCCGGTCGTGGACAGCCAGCCTGAAGCTTTCTTT. Protein product: CASSPVVDSQPEAFF. V and J are TRBV5-5 and TRBJ1-1; TRBD1 might be the D (6 bases). CDR3 size: 15 residues. V dropped 4 bases and J dropped 6 bases, with 19 bases sitting between them. Per germline, CDR1 SGHKS and CDR2 YYEKEE (reference sequence). Combining the CDR3 with reference TRBV5-5 and TRBJ1-1 gives the whole variable domain DAGVTQSPTHLIKTRGQQVTLRCSPISGHKSVSWYQQVLGQGPQFIFQYYEKEERGRGNFPDRFSARQFPNYSSELNVNALLLGDSALYLCASSPVVDSQPEAFFGQGTRLTVV.